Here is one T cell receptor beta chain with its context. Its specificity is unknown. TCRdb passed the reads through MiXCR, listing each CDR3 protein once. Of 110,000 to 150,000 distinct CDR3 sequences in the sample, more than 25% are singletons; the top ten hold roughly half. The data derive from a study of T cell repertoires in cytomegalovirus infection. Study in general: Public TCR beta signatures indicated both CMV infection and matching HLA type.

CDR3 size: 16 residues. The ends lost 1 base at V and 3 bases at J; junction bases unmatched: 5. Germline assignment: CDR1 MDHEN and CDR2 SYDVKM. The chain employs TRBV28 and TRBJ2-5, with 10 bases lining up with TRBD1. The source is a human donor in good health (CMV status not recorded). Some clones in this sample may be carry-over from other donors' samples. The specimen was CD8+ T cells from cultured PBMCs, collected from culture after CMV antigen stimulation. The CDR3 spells CASSLLTGGTEETQYF. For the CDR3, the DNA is TGTGCCAGCAGTTTATTGACAGGGGGCACGGAAGAGACCCAGTACTTC. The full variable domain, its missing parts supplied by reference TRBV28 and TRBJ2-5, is DVKVTQSSRYLVKRTGEKVFLECVQDMDHENMFWYRQDPGLGLRLIYFSYDVKMKEKGDIPEGYSVSREKKERFSLILESASTNQTSMYLCASSLLTGGTEETQYFGPGTRLLVL.